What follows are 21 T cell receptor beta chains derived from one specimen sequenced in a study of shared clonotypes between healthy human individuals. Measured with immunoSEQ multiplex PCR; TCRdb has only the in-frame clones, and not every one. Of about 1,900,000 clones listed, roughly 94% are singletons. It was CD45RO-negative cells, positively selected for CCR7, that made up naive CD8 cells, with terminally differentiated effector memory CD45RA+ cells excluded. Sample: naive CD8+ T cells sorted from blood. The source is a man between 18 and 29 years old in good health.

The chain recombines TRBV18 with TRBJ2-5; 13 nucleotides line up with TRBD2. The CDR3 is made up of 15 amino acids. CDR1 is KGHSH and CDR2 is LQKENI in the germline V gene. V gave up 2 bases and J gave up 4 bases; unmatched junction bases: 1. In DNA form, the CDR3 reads TGTGCCAGCTCACCATGGACTAGCGGGAGAGAGACCCAGTACTTC. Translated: CASSPWTSGRETQYF.

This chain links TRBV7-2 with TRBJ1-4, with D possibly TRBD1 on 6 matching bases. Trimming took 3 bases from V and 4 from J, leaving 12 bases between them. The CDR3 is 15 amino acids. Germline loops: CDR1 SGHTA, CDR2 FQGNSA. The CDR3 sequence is CASSFQQGLNEKLFF. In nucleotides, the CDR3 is TGTGCCAGCAGCTTCCAACAGGGACTTAATGAAAAACTGTTTTTT.

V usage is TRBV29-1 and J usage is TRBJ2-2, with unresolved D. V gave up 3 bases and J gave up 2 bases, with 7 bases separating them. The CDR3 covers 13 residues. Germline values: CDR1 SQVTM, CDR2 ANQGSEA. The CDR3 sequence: CSVDPKNTGELFF. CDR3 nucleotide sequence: TGCAGCGTTGACCCAAAAAACACCGGGGAGCTGTTTTTT.

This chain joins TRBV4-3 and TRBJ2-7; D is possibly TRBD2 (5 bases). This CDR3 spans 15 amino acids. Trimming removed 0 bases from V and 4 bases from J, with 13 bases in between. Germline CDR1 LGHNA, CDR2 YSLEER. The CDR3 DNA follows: TGCGCCAGCAGCCAAGACGCCCGAGGGTTATACGAGCAGTACTTC. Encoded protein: CASSQDARGLYEQYF.

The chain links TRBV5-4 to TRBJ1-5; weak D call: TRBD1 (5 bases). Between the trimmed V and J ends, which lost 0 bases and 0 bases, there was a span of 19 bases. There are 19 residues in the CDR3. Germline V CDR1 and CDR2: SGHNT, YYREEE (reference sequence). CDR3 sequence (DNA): TGTGCCAGCAGCTTGGTGGTCAGGGTCCCAGGTTATAGCAATCAGCCCCAGCATTTT. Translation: CASSLVVRVPGYSNQPQHF.

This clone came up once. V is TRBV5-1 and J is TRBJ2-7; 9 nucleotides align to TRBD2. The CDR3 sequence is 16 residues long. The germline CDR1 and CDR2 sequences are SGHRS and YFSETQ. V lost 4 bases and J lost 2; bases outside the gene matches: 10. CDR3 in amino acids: CASSPSGAQAPYEQYF. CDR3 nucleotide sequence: TGCGCCAGCAGCCCTAGCGGGGCTCAAGCCCCCTACGAGCAGTACTTC.

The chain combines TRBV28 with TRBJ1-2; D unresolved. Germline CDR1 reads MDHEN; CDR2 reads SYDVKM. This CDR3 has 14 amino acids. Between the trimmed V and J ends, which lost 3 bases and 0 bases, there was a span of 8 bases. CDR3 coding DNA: TGTGCCAGCAGTTTTTCGGGCTCTAACTATGGCTACACCTTC. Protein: CASSFSGSNYGYTF.

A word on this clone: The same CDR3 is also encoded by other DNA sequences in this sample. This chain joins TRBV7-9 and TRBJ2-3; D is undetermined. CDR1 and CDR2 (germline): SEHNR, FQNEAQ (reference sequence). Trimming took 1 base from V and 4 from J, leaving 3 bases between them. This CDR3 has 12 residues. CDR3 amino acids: CASSLGPDTQYF. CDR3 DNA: TGTGCCAGCAGCTTAGGCCCAGATACGCAGTATTTT.

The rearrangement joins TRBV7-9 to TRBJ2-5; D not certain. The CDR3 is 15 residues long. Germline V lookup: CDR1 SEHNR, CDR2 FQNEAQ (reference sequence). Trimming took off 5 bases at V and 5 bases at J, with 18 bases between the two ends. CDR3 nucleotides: TGTGCCAGCAGCCCCTACTTTGGGGTTGGGGAGACCCAGTACTTC. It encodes CASSPYFGVGETQYF.

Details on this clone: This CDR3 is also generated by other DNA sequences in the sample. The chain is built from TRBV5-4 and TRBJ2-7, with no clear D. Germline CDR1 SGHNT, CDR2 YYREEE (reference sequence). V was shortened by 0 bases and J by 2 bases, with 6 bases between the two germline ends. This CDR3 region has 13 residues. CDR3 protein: CASSLGVAYEQYF. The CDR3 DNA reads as TGTGCCAGCAGCTTGGGGGTAGCCTACGAGCAGTACTTC.

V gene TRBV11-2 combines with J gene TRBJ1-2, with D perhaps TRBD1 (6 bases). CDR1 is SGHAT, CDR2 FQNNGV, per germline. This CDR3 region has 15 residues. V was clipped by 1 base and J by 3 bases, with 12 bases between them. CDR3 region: CASSLVGGQYYGYTF. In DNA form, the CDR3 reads TGTGCCAGCAGCTTAGTTGGGGGACAATACTATGGCTACACCTTC. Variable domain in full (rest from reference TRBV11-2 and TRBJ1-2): EAGVAQSPRYKIIEKRQSVAFWCNPISGHATLYWYQQILGQGPKLLIQFQNNGVVDDSQLPKDRFSAERLKGVDSTLKIQPAKLEDSAVYLCASSLVGGQYYGYTFGSGTRLTVV.

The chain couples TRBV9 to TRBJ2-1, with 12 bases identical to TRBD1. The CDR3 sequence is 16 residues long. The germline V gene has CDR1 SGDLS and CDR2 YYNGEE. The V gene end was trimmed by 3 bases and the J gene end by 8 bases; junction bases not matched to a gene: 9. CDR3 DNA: TGTGCCAGCAGCGACCCCGGGACAGGGGGCATGGATGAGCAGTTCTTC. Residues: CASSDPGTGGMDEQFF.

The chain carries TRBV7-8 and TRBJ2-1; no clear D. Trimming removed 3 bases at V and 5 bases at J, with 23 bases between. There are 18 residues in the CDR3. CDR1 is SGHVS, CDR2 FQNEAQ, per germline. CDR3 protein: CASSLLRGVGSGDNEQFF. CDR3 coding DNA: TGTGCCAGCAGCTTGCTACGAGGTGTTGGGTCCGGAGACAATGAGCAGTTCTTC.

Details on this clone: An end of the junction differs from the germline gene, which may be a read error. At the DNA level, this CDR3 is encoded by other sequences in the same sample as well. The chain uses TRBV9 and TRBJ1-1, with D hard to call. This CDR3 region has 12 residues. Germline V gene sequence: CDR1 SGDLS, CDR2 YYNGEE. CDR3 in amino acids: CASSVGDTEAFF. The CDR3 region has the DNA TGTGCCAGCAGCGTAGGTGACACCGAAGCTTTCTTT.

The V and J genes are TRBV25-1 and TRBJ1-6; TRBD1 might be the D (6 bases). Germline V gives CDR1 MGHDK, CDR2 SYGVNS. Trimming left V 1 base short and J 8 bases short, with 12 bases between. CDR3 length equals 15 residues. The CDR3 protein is CASSESLTGYSPLHF. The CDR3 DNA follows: TGTGCCAGCAGTGAATCCCTGACAGGCTATTCACCCCTCCACTTT.

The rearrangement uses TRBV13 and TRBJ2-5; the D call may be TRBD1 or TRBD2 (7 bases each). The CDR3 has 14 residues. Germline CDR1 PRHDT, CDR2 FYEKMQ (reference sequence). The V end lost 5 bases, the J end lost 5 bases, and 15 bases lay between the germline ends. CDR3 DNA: TGTGCCAGCAGCCAGGGGGGGGCCTGGGAGACCCAGTACTTC. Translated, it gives CASSQGGAWETQYF.

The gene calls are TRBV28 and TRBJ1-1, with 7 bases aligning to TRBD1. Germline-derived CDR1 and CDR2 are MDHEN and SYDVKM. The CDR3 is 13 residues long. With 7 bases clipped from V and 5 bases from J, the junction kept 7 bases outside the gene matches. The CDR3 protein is CASTPTGTTEAFF. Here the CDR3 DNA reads TGTGCCAGCACTCCGACAGGGACTACTGAAGCTTTCTTT.

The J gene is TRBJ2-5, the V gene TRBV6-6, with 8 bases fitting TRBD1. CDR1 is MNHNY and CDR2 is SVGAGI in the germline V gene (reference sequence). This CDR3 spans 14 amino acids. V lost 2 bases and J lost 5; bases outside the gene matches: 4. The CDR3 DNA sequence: TGTGCCAGCAGTTACGCAGGGGGCTTGGAGACCCAGTACTTC. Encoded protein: CASSYAGGLETQYF.

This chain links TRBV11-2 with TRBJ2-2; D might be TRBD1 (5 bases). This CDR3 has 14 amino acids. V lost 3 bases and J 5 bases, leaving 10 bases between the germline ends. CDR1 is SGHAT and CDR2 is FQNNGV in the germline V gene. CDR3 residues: CASSFGRVTGELFF. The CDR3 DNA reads TGTGCCAGCAGCTTTGGCAGGGTAACCGGGGAGCTGTTTTTT.

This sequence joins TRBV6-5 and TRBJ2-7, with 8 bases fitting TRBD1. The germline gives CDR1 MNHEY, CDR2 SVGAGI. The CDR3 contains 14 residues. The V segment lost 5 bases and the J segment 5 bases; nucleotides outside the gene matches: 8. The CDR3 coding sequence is TGTGCCAGCAGTCCTCGGACAGGGTCTAACGAGCAGTACTTC. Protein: CASSPRTGSNEQYF.

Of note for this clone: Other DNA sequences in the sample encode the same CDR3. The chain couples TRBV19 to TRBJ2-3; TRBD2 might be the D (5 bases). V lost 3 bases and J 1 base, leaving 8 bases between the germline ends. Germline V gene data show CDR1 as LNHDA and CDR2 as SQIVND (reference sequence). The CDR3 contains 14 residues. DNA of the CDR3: TGTGCCAGTAGTATGGCCGGGGGCACAGATACGCAGTATTTT. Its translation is CASSMAGGTDTQYF.